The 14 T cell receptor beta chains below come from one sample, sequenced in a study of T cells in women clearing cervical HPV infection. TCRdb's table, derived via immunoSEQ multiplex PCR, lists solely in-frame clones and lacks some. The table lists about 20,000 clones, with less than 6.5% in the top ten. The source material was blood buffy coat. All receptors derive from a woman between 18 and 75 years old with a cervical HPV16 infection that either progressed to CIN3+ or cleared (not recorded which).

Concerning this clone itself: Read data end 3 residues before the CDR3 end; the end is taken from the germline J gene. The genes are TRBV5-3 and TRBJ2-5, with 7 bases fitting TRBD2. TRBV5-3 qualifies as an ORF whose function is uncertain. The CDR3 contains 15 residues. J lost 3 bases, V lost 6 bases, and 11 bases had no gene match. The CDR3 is CARTNIGTIEETQYF. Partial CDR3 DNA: TGTGCCAGAACCAACATTGGGACTATCGAAGAGACC.

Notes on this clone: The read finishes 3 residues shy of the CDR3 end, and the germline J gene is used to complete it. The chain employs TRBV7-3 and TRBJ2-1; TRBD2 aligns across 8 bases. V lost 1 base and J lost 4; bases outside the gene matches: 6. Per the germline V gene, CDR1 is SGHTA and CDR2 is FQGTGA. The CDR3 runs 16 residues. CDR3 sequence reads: CASSLRSGTRYNEQFF. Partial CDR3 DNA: TGTGCCAGCAGCTTAAGATCCGGGACTAGATACAATGAG.

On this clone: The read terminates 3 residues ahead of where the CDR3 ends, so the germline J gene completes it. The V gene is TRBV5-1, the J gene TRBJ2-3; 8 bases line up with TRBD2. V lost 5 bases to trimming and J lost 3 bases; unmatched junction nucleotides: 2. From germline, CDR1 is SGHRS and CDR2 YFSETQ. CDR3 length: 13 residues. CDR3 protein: CASRAGATDTQYF. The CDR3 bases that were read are TGCGCCAGCAGAGCGGGGGCAACAGATACG.

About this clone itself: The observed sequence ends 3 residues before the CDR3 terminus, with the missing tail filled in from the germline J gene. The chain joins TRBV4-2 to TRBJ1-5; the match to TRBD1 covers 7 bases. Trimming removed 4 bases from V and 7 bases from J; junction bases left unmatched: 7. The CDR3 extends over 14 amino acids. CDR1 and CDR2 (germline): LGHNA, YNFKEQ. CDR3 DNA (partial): TGTGCCAGCAGCCTACGGCAGGGGGGACAGCCC. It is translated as CASSLRQGGQP. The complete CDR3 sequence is CASSLRQGGQPQHF.

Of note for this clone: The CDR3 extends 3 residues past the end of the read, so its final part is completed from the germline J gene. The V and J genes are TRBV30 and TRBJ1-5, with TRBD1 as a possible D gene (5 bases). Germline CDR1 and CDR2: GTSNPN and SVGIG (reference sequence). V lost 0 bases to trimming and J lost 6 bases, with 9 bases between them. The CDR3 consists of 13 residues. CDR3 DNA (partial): TGTGCCTGGAGTGTGGCAGGGAGTCAGCCC. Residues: CAWSVAGSQP. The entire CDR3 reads CAWSVAGSQPQHF. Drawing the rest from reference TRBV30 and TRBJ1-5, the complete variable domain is SQTIHQWPATLVQPVGSPLSLECTVEGTSNPNLYWYRQAAGRGLQLLFYSVGIGQISSEVPQNLSASRPQDRQFILSSKKLLLSDSGFYLCAWSVAGSQPQHFGDGTRLSIL.

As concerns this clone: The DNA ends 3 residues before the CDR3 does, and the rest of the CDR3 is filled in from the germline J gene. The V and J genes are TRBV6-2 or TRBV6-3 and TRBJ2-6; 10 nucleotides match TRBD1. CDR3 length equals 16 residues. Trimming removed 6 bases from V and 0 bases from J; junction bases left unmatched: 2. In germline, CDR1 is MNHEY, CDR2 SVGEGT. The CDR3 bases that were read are TGTGCCAGCAGCCGGACAGGGGGCTCTGGGGCCAACGTC. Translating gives CASSRTGGSGANV. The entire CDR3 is CASSRTGGSGANVLTF.

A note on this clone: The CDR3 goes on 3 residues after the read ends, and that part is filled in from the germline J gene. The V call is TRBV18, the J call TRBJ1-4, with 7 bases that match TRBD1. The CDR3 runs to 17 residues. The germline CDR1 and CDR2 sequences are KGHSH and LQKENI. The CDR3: CASSPPGQASYNSPLFF. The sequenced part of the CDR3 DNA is TGTGCCAGCTCACCACCCGGACAGGCCTCCTATAATTCACCA.

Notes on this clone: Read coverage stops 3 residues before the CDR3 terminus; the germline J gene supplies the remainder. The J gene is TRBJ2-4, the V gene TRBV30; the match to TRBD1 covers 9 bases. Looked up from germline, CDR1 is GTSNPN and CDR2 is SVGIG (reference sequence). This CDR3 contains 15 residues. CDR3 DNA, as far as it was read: TGTGCCTGGAGTGAGGGACAGGGCCTGGGTGCTGGT. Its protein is CAWSEGQGLGAG. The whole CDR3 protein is CAWSEGQGLGAGQYF.

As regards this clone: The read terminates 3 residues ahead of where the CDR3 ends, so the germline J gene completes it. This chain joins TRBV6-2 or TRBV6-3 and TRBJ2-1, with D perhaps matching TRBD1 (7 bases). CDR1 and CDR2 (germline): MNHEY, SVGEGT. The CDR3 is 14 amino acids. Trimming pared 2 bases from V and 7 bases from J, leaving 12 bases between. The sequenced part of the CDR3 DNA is TGTGCCAGCAGTTACGTCAGGGGGGATAATGAG. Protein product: CASSYVRGDNE. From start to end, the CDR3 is CASSYVRGDNEQFF.

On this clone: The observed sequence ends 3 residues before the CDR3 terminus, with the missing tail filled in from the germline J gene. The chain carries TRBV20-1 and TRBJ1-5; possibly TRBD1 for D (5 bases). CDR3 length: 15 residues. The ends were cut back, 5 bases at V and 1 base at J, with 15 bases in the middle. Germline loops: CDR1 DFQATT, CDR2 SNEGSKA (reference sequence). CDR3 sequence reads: CSASNRQTSNQPQHF. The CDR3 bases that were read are TGCAGTGCTTCCAACCGACAGACAAGCAATCAGCCC.

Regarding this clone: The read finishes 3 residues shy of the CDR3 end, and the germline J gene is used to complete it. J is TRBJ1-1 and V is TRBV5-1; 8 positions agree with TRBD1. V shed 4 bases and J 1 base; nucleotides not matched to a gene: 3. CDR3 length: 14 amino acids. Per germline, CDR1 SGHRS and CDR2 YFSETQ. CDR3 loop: CASSNGQGNTEAFF. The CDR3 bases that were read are TGCGCCAGCAGCAATGGACAGGGGAACACTGAA.

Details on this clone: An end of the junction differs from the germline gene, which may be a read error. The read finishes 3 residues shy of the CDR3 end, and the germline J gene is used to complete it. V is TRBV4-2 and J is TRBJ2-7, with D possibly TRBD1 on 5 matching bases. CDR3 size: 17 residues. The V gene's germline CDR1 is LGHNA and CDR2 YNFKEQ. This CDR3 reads CASSQDHARGFAYEQYF. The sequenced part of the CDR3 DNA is TGCGCCAGCAGCCAAGATCATGCAAGGGGTTTTGCCTACGAG.

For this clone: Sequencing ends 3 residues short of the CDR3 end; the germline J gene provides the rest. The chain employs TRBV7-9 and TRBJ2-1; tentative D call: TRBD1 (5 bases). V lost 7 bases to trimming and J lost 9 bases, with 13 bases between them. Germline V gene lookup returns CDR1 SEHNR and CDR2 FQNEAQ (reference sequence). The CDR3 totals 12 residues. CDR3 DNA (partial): TGTGCCAGCATGTCAGGGAAGGGTGAG. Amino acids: CASMSGKGE. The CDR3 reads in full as CASMSGKGEQFF.

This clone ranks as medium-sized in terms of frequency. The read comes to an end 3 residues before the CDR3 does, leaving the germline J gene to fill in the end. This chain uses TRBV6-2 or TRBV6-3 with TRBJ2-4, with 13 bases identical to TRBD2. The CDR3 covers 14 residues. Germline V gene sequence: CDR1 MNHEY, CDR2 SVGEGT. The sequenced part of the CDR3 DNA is TGTGCCAGCAGTAGGACTAGCGGGGGTTCTTAT. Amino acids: CASSRTSGGSY. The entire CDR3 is CASSRTSGGSYQYF.